This record covers a single T cell receptor beta chain. Its antigen remains unknown. This sample stems from a study of cytomegalovirus exposure and HLA in healthy donors. The PCR ran on 60 Vbeta and 13 Jbeta primers. The table came from immunoSEQ multiplex PCR; TCRdb's copy has only in-frame clones and leaves some out. The sample lists under 200,000 clones, approximately 78% seen once, with approximately 3% in the top ten. General study results and limits: TCR association rates varied by HLA locus in a later analysis, with DRB1 highest and HLA-C lowest. In a later analysis, at a false discovery rate of 0.05, 17,000 or so TCR beta sequences matched HLA alleles. Data from an earlier analysis indicated that most TCR beta V segments were productive either about 90% or about 30% of the time.

Germline CDR1 and CDR2: SGHTA and FQGNSA. The CDR3 contains 13 residues. The J segment lost 7 bases and the V segment lost 5 bases, leaving 8 bases of the junction unmatched. The chain carries TRBV7-2 and TRBJ2-7, with 7 bases matching TRBD2. The sequence derives from a woman between 35 and 50 years old in good health and CMV-seronegative. Sequencing was carried out using PBMCs. CDR3 in amino acids: CASSREAPLEQYF. CDR3 in DNA: TGTGCCAGCAGCCGGGAGGCCCCGTTGGAGCAGTACTTC.